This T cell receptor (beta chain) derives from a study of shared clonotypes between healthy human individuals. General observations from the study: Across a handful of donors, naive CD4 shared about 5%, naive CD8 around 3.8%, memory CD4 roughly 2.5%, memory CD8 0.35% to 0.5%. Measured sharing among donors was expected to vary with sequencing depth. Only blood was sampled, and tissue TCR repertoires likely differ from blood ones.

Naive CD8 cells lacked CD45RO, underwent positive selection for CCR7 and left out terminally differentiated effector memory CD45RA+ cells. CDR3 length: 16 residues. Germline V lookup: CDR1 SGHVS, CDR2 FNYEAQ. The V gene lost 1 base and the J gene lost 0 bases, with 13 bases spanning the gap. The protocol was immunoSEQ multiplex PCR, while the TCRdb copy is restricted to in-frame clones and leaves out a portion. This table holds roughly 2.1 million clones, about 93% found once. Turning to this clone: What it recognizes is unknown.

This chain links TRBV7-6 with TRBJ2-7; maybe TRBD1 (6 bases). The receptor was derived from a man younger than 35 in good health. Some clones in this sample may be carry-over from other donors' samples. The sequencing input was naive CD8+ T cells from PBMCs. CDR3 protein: CASSLDAGTTSYEQYF. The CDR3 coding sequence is TGTGCCAGCAGCTTAGACGCCGGGACAACCTCCTACGAGCAGTACTTC.